A selection of T cell receptor beta chains follows, all from one sample in a study of post-analysis software for immune sequencing data. MiXCR, run by TCRdb on the PCR reads, gives a single entry per CDR3 protein. This repertoire shows hundreds of thousands of distinct CDR3 sequences, approximately 59% found once; its top ten account for roughly 12%. The specimen sequenced was blood. The receptors originated from a girl aged 2 to 9 with multiple sclerosis. CDR3s include the opening cysteine and the closing phenylalanine or tryptophan. The order of the fields is J gene, D gene, clone size, V gene, CDR3 DNA, CDR3 protein. D genes are given only for firm matches. Only some rows state a clone size, as once, few, many or a class for expanded clones.

TRBJ2-7,-,-,TRBV11-2,TGTGCCAGCAGCTTAGAGGCAGGGAACCCCTACGAGCAGTACTTC,CASSLEAGNPYEQYF
TRBJ2-3,TRBD1,-,TRBV29-1,TGCAGCGTTGACCCCCCGGACAGGGCTAGCACAGATACGCAGTATTTT,CSVDPPDRASTDTQYF
TRBJ1-2,-,-,TRBV3-1,TGTGCCAGCGGCCAGAGCTACTATGGCTACACCTTC,CASGQSYYGYTF
TRBJ2-5,-,few,TRBV12-3/TRBV12-4,TGTGCCAGCAGTTTAGCTAGGGTAGTAGGGTTCCAAGAGACCCAGTACTTC,CASSLARVVGFQETQYF
TRBJ2-7,TRBD2,-,TRBV6-5,TGTGCCAGCAGTTTAACGACTAGCGGGACCGAGCAGTACTTC,CASSLTTSGTEQYF
TRBJ1-2,TRBD1,-,TRBV4-2,TGTGCCAGCAGCCTTGGAGAGACAGGGCAGTATGGCTACACCTTC,CASSLGETGQYGYTF
TRBJ2-5,-,-,TRBV5-1,TGCGCCAGCAGCCCTACGACAGGCCAAGAGACCCAGTACTTC,CASSPTTGQETQYF
TRBJ2-7,-,-,TRBV29-1,TGCAGCGTTCCCAGACAGGCTAGCTCCTACGAGCAGTACTTC,CSVPRQASSYEQYF
TRBJ2-1,-,-,TRBV24-1,TGTGCCACCAGTGATCCCAGAGGCGGAAGCTCCTACAATGAGCAGTTCTTC,CATSDPRGGSSYNEQFF
TRBJ2-7,-,-,TRBV29-1,TGCAGCGTGCGGGACTGGGGGGATATCCACGAGCAGTACTTC,CSVRDWGDIHEQYF
TRBJ2-7,TRBD1,-,TRBV6-5,TGTGCCAGCAGTTACGGGGACAGCTCCTACGAGCAGTACTTC,CASSYGDSSYEQYF
TRBJ1-2,TRBD1,few,TRBV6-5,TGTGCCAGCAGTACCAGGACAGGATATGGCTACACCTTC,CASSTRTGYGYTF
TRBJ1-2,-,once,TRBV6-2/TRBV6-3,TGTGCCAGCAGTTACGGCATCTTGATTCGGGACTATGGCTACACCTTC,CASSYGILIRDYGYTF
TRBJ2-7,TRBD2,-,TRBV12-3/TRBV12-4,TGTGCCAGCAGTCCGGGGGAGCGGGAGGGCGGTACCTACGAGCAGTACTTC,CASSPGEREGGTYEQYF
TRBJ1-2,-,few,TRBV5-6,TGTGCCAGCAGCTTTGGAGATCGGGTCTATGGCTACACCTTC,CASSFGDRVYGYTF
TRBJ2-7,-,-,TRBV6-5,TGTGCCAGCAGCCCCACAGAGGTGCCTTACGAGCAGTACTTC,CASSPTEVPYEQYF
TRBJ2-1,-,-,TRBV20-1,TGCAGTGCTAGAGCCCCCGGGCGGATAATTCGTAATGAGCAGTTCTTC,CSARAPGRIIRNEQFF
TRBJ1-6,TRBD1,-,TRBV5-6,TGTGCCAGCAGCTTGAGGGACAGGGCTAATTCACCCCTCCACTTT,CASSLRDRANSPLHF
TRBJ2-1,-,-,TRBV6-5,TGTGCCAGCAGTTACATCGTGAGGGGCGGGCACTCCTACAATGAGCAGTTCTTC,CASSYIVRGGHSYNEQFF
TRBJ2-5,-,few,TRBV6-2/TRBV6-3,TGTGCCAGCAGTCCCACGGGGGCCCACCGCGTGGCCCAGTACTTC,CASSPTGAHRVAQYF
TRBJ2-2,-,-,TRBV2,TGTGCCAGCAGTGAAGGCGGGACCAACACCGGGGAGCTGTTTTTT,CASSEGGTNTGELFF
TRBJ2-7,TRBD2,-,TRBV20-1,TGCAGTGCCCCTGATACACTAGCGGGAGTATACGAGCAGTACTTC,CSAPDTLAGVYEQYF
TRBJ2-1,-,-,TRBV20-1,TGCAGTGCTAGTCGGCCAGCCCCTGGCAATGAGCAGTTCTTC,CSASRPAPGNEQFF
TRBJ2-3,TRBD2,-,TRBV20-1,TGCAGTGCGAGTCCTCTAGCGGAAATTGCGTATACGCAGTATTTT,CSASPLAEIAYTQYF
TRBJ2-5,TRBD2,-,TRBV19,TGTGCCAGTAGTATCTCCGGGGGGAAAGAGACCCAGTACTTC,CASSISGGKETQYF
TRBJ2-7,TRBD1,-,TRBV7-2,TGTGCCAGCAGCTTTCGGGGACAGGGGTTTTACTACGAGCAGTACTTC,CASSFRGQGFYYEQYF
TRBJ2-1,-,-,TRBV20-1,TGCAGTGCAAAGAGGACCGGGACGGTGACCTACAATGAGCAGTTCTTC,CSAKRTGTVTYNEQFF
TRBJ1-6,TRBD1,-,TRBV7-2,TGTGCCAGCAGCTTAGCAGCGGGCAGGGGGCATTCACCCCTCCACTTT,CASSLAAGRGHSPLHF
TRBJ1-2,TRBD1,-,TRBV7-8,TGTGCCAGCAGCCTGGACAGGCCATCAGGCTACACCTTC,CASSLDRPSGYTF
TRBJ2-1,-,-,TRBV6-5,TGTGCCAGCAGTTACTTGGCAGGGTGGAGCAATGAGCAGTTCTTC,CASSYLAGWSNEQFF
TRBJ1-5,-,-,TRBV12-3/TRBV12-4,TGTGCCAGCAGTTTAGCACTTGGGAGCAATCAGCCCCAGCATTTT,CASSLALGSNQPQHF
TRBJ2-7,-,-,TRBV10-1,TGCGCCAGCAGTGAGGGGTCGGCGTCCTACGAGCAGTACTTC,CASSEGSASYEQYF
TRBJ1-2,TRBD1,once,TRBV11-2,TGTGCCAGCAGCCCGCCGGGACAGGGGTTCTCTGGCTACACCTTC,CASSPPGQGFSGYTF
TRBJ1-2,TRBD1,-,TRBV5-1,TGCGCCAGCAGCGTGGGACAGGGGGCCGCTTCGTACTATGGCTACACCTTC,CASSVGQGAASYYGYTF
TRBJ1-4,-,-,TRBV5-5,TGTGCCAGCAGCTCCGCAGTAAATGAAAAACTGTTTTTT,CASSSAVNEKLFF
TRBJ1-5,-,-,TRBV4-2,TGTGCCAGCAGCCAACAGAGCCCCACTAATCAGCCCCAGCATTTT,CASSQQSPTNQPQHF
TRBJ2-5,TRBD2,-,TRBV5-1,TGCGCCAGCAGGACGGGGAGGGGTGAGGAGACCCAGTACTTC,CASRTGRGEETQYF
TRBJ2-1,TRBD2,few,TRBV7-2,TGTGCCAGCAGCGTCCCCCTAGCGGGGGGCTACAATGAGCAGTTCTTC,CASSVPLAGGYNEQFF
TRBJ2-3,-,-,TRBV24-1,TGTGCCACCAGAACCGGGACGGCAACAGATACGCAGTATTTT,CATRTGTATDTQYF
TRBJ2-3,TRBD1,-,TRBV5-1,TGCGCCAGCAGCTCATCCGGGACAGGGGGATGGGATACGCAGTATTTT,CASSSSGTGGWDTQYF
TRBJ2-7,TRBD2,-,TRBV2,TGTGCCAGCCGGAGACTAGCGGCCTCGAGCTCCTACGAGCAGTACTTC,CASRRLAASSSYEQYF
TRBJ2-1,-,-,TRBV5-1,TGCGCCAGCAGCTTACCCAGTCCCAATGAGCAGTTCTTC,CASSLPSPNEQFF
TRBJ2-5,-,-,TRBV7-2,TGTGCCAGCAGCTCCCTTCCGGTGGAGACCCAGTACTTC,CASSSLPVETQYF
TRBJ1-2,TRBD1,-,TRBV7-2,TGTGCCAGCAGCTTAGCCAGGGGGCCTGCCTATGGCTACACCTTC,CASSLARGPAYGYTF
TRBJ2-1,TRBD2,-,TRBV20-1,TGCAGTGCTAGCTCCCTAGCGGGATCCCGCTCCTACAATGAGCAGTTCTTC,CSASSLAGSRSYNEQFF
TRBJ2-1,TRBD2,-,TRBV6-4,TGTGCCAGCAGTTCCGGGACTAGCGGGGGCAATGAGCAGTTCTTC,CASSSGTSGGNEQFF
TRBJ2-7,-,once,TRBV12-3/TRBV12-4,TGTGCCAGCTCCCCAAGGGTCCCCTACGAGCAGTACTTC,CASSPRVPYEQYF
TRBJ2-1,-,-,TRBV11-2,TGTGCCAGCACCTTCTTTGGGAATGAGCAGTTCTTC,CASTFFGNEQFF
TRBJ1-1,-,-,TRBV18,TGTGCCAGCTCATCTACACCGAACACTGAAGCTTTCTTT,CASSSTPNTEAFF
TRBJ2-1,TRBD2,-,TRBV5-1,TGCGCCAGCAGCGCGTTAGCGGGGGGGCCGCATGAGCAGTTCTTC,CASSALAGGPHEQFF
TRBJ2-5,-,few,TRBV6-2/TRBV6-3,TGTGCCAGCAACCTACACAGGAACTTCCAAGAGACCCAGTACTTC,CASNLHRNFQETQYF
TRBJ2-5,-,-,TRBV4-1,TGCGCCAGCAGCCAAGGGGAGGCGATGGAGACCCAGTACTTC,CASSQGEAMETQYF
TRBJ2-7,-,-,TRBV28,TGTGCCAGCAGTCCGAGGTTTGTCCACTACGAGCAGTACTTC,CASSPRFVHYEQYF
TRBJ2-5,-,-,TRBV9,TGTGCCAGCAGCGCAAACTATAAAGAGACCCAGTACTTC,CASSANYKETQYF
TRBJ2-1,TRBD2,once,TRBV27,TGTGCCAGCAGTATGGCGGGAGTCTGGGGCAATGAGCAGTTCTTC,CASSMAGVWGNEQFF
TRBJ2-7,-,few,TRBV12-3/TRBV12-4,TGTGCCAGCAGTTTAGGGGTCCGGGGGAGCCCCACCTACGAGCAGTACTTC,CASSLGVRGSPTYEQYF
TRBJ2-1,TRBD1,-,TRBV14,TGTGCCAGCAGCCTACGGACAGGTTTAGGGGACAATGAGCAGTTCTTC,CASSLRTGLGDNEQFF
TRBJ2-3,-,once,TRBV29-1,TGCAGCGCGTGGATCCCGGACAGCTTCACAGATACGCAGTATTTT,CSAWIPDSFTDTQYF
TRBJ2-5,-,-,TRBV7-6,TGTGCCAGCAGCTTATCTCCACAGTACCAAGAGACCCAGTACTTC,CASSLSPQYQETQYF